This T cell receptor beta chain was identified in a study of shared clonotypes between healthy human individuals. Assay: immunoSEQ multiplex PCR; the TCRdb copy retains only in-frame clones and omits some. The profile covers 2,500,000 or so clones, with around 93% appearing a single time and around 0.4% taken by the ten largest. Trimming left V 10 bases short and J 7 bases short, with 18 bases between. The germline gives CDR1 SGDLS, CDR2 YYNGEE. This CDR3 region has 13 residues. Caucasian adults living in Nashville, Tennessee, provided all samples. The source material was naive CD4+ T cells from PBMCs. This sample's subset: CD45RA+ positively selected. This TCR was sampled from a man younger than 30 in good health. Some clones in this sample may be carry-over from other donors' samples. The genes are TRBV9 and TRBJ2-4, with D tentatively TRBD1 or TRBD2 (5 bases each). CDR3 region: CAFRDRHRNIQYF. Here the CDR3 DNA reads TGTGCCTTCAGGGACCGCCACCGCAACATTCAGTACTTC.